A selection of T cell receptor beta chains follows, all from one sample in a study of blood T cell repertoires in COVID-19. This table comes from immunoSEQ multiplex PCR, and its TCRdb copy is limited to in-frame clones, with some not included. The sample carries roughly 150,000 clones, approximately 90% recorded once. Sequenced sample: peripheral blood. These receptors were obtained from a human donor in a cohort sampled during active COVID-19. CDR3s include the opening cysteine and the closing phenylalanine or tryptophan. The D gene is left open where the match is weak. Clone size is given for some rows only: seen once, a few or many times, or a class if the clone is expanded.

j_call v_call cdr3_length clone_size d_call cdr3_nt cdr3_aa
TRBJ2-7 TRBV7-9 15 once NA TGTGCCAGCAGCTTAGGGGCGTTCGGGGGTGCCGAGCAGTACTTC CASSLGAFGGAEQYF
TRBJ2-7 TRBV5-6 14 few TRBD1 TGTGCCAGCAGCTCCGGGACAGGGGGACCCGAGCAGTACTTC CASSSGTGGPEQYF
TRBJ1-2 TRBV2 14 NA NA TGTGCCAGCAGACCTACAGGTATGGGGTATGGCTACACCTTC CASRPTGMGYGYTF
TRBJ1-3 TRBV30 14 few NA TGTGCCTGGAGCTTATCCGAGGCCGGAAACACCATATATTTT CAWSLSEAGNTIYF
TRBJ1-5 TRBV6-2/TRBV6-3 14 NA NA TGTGCCAGCAGTTCACGGAGGGGCAATCAGCCCCAGCATTTT CASSSRRGNQPQHF
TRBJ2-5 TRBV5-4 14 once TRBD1 TGTGCCAGCAGCTACAGGGGGCTGGAGGAGACCCAGTACTTC CASSYRGLEETQYF
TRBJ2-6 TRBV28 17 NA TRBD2 TGTGCCAGCAGCGGGACTAGCGGTTTCTCTGGGGCCAACGTCCTGACTTTC CASSGTSGFSGANVLTF
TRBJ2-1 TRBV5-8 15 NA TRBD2 TGTGCCAGCGGGAGCGGGAGATCATTAGGGGATGAGCAGTTCTTC CASGSGRSLGDEQFF
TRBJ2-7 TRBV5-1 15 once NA TGCGCCAGCAGCTTGGTGGCTAGTGATTTGCGCGAGCAGTACTTC CASSLVASDLREQYF
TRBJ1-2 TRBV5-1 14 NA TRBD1 TGCGCCAGCAGCTTGGGACAGGGGAGTGTTGGCTACACCTTC CASSLGQGSVGYTF
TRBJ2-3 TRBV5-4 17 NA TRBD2 TGTGCCAGCAGCTTGGACGGCGGGGGGGCCGAGACAGATACGCAGTATTTT CASSLDGGGAETDTQYF
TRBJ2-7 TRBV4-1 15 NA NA TGCGCCAGCAGCCACCCGGGACTTAACCACTACGAGCAGTACTTC CASSHPGLNHYEQYF
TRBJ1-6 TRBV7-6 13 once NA TGTGCCAGCAGCTTAGATGCCAGTTCACCCCTCCACTTT CASSLDASSPLHF
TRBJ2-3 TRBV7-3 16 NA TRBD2 TGTGCCAGCAGCTTGATAGCGGGAGGGCCCACAGATACGCAGTATTTT CASSLIAGGPTDTQYF
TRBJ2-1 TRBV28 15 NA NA TGTGCCAGCAGGGGGAGGGGGACAAACTACAATGAGCAGTTCTTC CASRGRGTNYNEQFF
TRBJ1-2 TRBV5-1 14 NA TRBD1 TGCGCCAGCAGCCTCGACAGGGGGGATTATGGCTACACCTTC CASSLDRGDYGYTF
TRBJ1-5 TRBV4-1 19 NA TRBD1 TGCGCCAGCAGCCAAGTCCTCGGGACAGGCCGCGTTAGCAATCAGCCCCAGCATTTT CASSQVLGTGRVSNQPQHF
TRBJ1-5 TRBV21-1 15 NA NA TGTGCCAGCAGCAAAGGAGGGACTTCTAATCAGCCCCAGCATTTT CASSKGGTSNQPQHF
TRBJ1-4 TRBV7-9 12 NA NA TGTGCCAGCAGCCCCTCCAATGAAAAACTGTTTTTT CASSPSNEKLFF
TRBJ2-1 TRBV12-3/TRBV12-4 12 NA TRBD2 TGTGCCAGCACCTGGACTAGCCCGGGCCAGTTCTTC CASTWTSPGQFF
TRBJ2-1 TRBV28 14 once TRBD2 TGTGCCAGCGGGAGGGGTGACTCCTACAATGAGCAGTTCTTC CASGRGDSYNEQFF
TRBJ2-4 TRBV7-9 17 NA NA TGTGCCACCATACTTTCAGGGAACGCAGGGGTCAAAAACATTCAGTACTTC CATILSGNAGVKNIQYF
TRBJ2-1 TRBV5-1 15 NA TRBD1 TGCGCCAGCAGCTTGGTAGGGACAGGGTACAATGAGCAGTTCTTC CASSLVGTGYNEQFF
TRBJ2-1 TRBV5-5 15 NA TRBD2 TGTGCCAGCAGCTTGACCCACGGGACTAGCGGGAGACAGTTCTTC CASSLTHGTSGRQFF
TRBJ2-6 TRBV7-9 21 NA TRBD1 TGTGCCAGCAGCAGGGGAGGGGAGCCGGGACAGGGGGCGTCTGGGGCCAACGTCCTGACTTTC CASSRGGEPGQGASGANVLTF
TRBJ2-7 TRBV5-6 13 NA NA TGTGCCAGCAGCTTGGTAGGGGGTTACGAGCAGTACTTC CASSLVGGYEQYF
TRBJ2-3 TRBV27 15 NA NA TGTGCCAGCAGTTTAAGGGGGGGGAGCACAGATACGCAGTATTTT CASSLRGGSTDTQYF
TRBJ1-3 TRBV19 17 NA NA TGTGCCAGTAGTATACGGGCGGGCGAAACTTCTGGAAACACCATATATTTT CASSIRAGETSGNTIYF
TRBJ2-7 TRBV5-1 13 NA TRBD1 TGCGCCAGCCGCAGGGGGTTTCAATACGAGCAGTACTTC CASRRGFQYEQYF
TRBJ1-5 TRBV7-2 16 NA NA TGTGCCAGCAGCCTTAGGGCGGACACCGGGGGTCAGCCCCAGCATTTT CASSLRADTGGQPQHF
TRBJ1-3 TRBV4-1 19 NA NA TGCGCCAGCAGCCAAGATGCCTCAGTAACAGGAGTCTCTGGAAACACCATATATTTT CASSQDASVTGVSGNTIYF
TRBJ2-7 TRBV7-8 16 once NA TGTGCCAGCAGCTTAGGAGTCCTAGGTCTTCCCTACGAGCAGTACTTC CASSLGVLGLPYEQYF
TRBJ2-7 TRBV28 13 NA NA TGTGCCAGCAGCTCCCCCCGCGGGGTCGAGCAGTACTTC CASSSPRGVEQYF
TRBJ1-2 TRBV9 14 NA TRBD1 TGTGCCAGCAGCGCAGGGGGCGCATGGTATGGCTACACCTTC CASSAGGAWYGYTF
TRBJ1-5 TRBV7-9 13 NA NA TGTGCCAGCAGCCCCACAGGAAATCAGCCCCAGCATTTT CASSPTGNQPQHF
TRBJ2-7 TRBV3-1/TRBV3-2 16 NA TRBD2 TGTGCCAGCAGCCTGGGACTAGCGGGAGAATCCTACGAGCAGTACTTC CASSLGLAGESYEQYF
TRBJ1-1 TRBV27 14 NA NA TGTGCCAGCAGTTTGCGGCGGGGCAACACTGAAGCTTTCTTT CASSLRRGNTEAFF
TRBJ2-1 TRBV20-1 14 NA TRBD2 TGCAGTGCTAGTCGTCTAGCGGGGGGCAATGAGCAGTTCTTC CSASRLAGGNEQFF